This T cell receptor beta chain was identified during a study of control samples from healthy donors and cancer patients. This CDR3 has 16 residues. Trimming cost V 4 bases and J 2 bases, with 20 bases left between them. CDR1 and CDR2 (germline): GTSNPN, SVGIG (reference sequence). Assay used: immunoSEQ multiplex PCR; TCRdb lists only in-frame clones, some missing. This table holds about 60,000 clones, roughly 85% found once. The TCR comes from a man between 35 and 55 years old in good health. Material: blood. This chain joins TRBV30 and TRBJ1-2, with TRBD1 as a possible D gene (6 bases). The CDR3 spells CAWTRPDTTGNYGYTF. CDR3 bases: TGTGCCTGGACCCGTCCGGACACTACAGGGAACTATGGCTACACCTTC.